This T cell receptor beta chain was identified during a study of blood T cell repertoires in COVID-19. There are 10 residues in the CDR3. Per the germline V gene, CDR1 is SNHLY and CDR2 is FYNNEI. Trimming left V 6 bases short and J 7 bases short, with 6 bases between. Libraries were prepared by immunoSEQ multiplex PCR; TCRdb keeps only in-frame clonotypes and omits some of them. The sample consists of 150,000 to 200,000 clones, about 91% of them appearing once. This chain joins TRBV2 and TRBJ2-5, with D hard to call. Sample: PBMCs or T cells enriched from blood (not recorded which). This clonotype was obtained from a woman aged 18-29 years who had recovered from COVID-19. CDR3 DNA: TGTGCCAGCAGCCTAGGGACCCAGTACTTC. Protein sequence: CASSLGTQYF.